The clone carrying this T cell receptor beta chain was seen a single time. The CDR3 length is 15 residues. V dropped 5 bases and J dropped 8; count of bases not matched to a gene: 12. The germline CDR1 and CDR2 sequences are SGHNT and YYREEE (reference sequence). This sample is drawn from a study of blood T cell repertoires in COVID-19. As for the study in general: T cells, B-cell-depleted T cells, or PBMCs provided the cDNA or gDNA that served as material.

Original processing notes: Amplification from reference gene primers served as the basis for estimated nucleated cell counts. TCRdb's copy holds only in-frame clones and misses some; the assay was immunoSEQ multiplex PCR. V, J and clone size reflect that table, while D and trimming were determined from the DNA. There are 250,000 to 300,000 clones in the sample; 88% occur only once, and around 11% lies in the top ten. Seattle-derived patients entered the study during active infection and were followed longitudinally. The rearrangement uses TRBV5-4 and TRBJ1-4; 7 bases align to TRBD1. The sample taken for sequencing was peripheral blood. The origin of this receptor is a woman in her 30s with COVID-19, enrolled during active disease. Here the CDR3 reads CASSSTTGNGEKLFF. The CDR3 bases are TGTGCCAGCAGTTCAACGACAGGGAACGGGGAAAAACTGTTTTTT.